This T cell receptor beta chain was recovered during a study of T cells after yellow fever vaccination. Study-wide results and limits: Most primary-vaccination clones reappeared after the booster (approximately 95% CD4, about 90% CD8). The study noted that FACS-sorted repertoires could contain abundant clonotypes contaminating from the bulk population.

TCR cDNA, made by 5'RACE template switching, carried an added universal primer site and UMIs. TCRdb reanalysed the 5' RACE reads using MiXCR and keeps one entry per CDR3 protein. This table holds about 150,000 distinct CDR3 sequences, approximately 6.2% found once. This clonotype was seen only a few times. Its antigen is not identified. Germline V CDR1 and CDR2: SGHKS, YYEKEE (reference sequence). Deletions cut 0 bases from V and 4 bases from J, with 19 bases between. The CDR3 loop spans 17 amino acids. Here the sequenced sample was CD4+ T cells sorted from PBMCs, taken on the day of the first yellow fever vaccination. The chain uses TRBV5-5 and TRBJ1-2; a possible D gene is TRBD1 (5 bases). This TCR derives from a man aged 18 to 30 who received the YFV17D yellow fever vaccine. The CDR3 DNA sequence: TGTGCCAGCAGCTTGGTGGAAGGGGCGCGCGTAGGCTATGGCTACACCTTC. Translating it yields CASSLVEGARVGYGYTF.